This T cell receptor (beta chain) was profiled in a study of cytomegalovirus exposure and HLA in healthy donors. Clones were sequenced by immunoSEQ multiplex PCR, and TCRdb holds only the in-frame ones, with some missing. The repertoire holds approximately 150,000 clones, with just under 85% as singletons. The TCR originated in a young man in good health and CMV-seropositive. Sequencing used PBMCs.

CDR3 sequence: CASSVLAGVETQYF. In nucleotides, the CDR3 is TGTGCCAGCAGCGTGCTAGCGGGGGTGGAGACCCAGTACTTC. The genes are TRBV7-2 and TRBJ2-5, with TRBD2 identical over 10 bases. Germline V gene sequence: CDR1 SGHTA, CDR2 FQGNSA. Unmatched junction bases numbered 5, after V lost 5 bases and J lost 5 bases. CDR3 length: 14 residues. Full variable domain (remainder filled in from reference TRBV7-2 and TRBJ2-5): GAGVSQSPSNKVTEKGKDVELRCDPISGHTALYWYRQSLGQGLEFLIYFQGNSAPDKSGLPSDRFSAERTGGSVSTLTIQRTQQEDSAVYLCASSVLAGVETQYFGPGTRLLVL.